This TCR beta chain was retrieved from a study of shared clonotypes between healthy human individuals. Looked up from germline, CDR1 is SNHLY and CDR2 is FYNNEI. The V gene lost 4 bases and the J gene lost 5 bases, with 9 bases spanning the gap. The CDR3 contains 13 residues. Sequenced by immunoSEQ multiplex PCR; TCRdb stores in-frame clones only, minus some. The data contain 740,000 or so clones, roughly 72% of them seen just once; the ten biggest clones take up 1.5% to 2%. Study donors comprised healthy, HIV-negative adults devoid of recent acute infection or vaccination. Points from the study as a whole: Non-shared clonotypes had lower generation probabilities than clonotypes shared by all four sorted-subset donors. The sampled material consisted only of blood, and tissue repertoires are likely to differ. It was observed that approximately 5% of naive CD4 clonotypes were shared across several donors.

In the case of this clone: Its specificity is unknown.

This TCR came from a woman in her twenties or thirties in good health. The V call is TRBV2, the J call TRBJ1-5, with D possibly TRBD1 on 6 matching bases. Specimen: memory CD4+ T cells sorted from blood. Subset given: CD45RA-negative fraction. The CDR3, as DNA: TGTGCCAGCAGTGGACAGGAGGATCAGCCCCAGCATTTT. This encodes CASSGQEDQPQHF.